This is a list of T cell receptor beta chains from one sample in a study of cytomegalovirus exposure and HLA in healthy donors. Only in-frame clones appear in the TCRdb table, and some are missing; sequencing was by immunoSEQ multiplex PCR. The top ten hold under 1.5% of the sample, which has about 180,000 clones, about 85% seen once. What was sequenced was PBMCs. All receptors come from a girl between 5 and 17 years old in good health and CMV-seropositive. Each CDR3 is given with its conserved first and last residue. A D gene is named only where the DNA matches it firmly. Clone size is given for some rows only: seen once, a few or many times, or a class if the clone is expanded.

clone_size | j_call | v_call | d_call | cdr3_nt | cdr3_aa
. | TRBJ2-3 | TRBV7-2 | . | TGTGCCAGCAGCTTAAAGCGGACCACAGATACGCAGTATTTT | CASSLKRTTDTQYF
. | TRBJ2-5 | TRBV30 | TRBD2 | TGTGCCTGGAGTGAGTGGTTAGCGGGAGGTTTCCAAGAGACCCAGTACTTC | CAWSEWLAGGFQETQYF
few | TRBJ1-5 | TRBV6-1 | . | TGTGCCAGCAGTGAAGTAGGGGTCAATCAGCCCCAGCATTTT | CASSEVGVNQPQHF
. | TRBJ1-1 | TRBV13 | . | TGTGCCAGCAGCTACGACAGAGAAGCTTTCTTT | CASSYDREAFF
. | TRBJ2-7 | TRBV6-5 | . | TGTGCCAGCGGGACACCTACGCGCTCCTACGAGCAGTACTTC | CASGTPTRSYEQYF
. | TRBJ1-1 | TRBV5-4 | . | TGTGCCAGCACCCTACAGGGTTGGGCTGAAGCTTTCTTT | CASTLQGWAEAFF
. | TRBJ1-2 | TRBV29-1 | . | TGCAGCGTTGTCAGGAGGGAACAGAACTATGGCTACACCTTC | CSVVRREQNYGYTF
. | TRBJ1-2 | TRBV27 | TRBD1 | TGTGCCAGCAGTCCAGGGGGAATCCTATTCCGAAATGGCTACACCTTC | CASSPGGILFRNGYTF
. | TRBJ2-1 | TRBV6-4 | TRBD2 | TGTGCCAGCAGGAAGGGTAGCGGGAGGCCAGAGCAGTTCTTC | CASRKGSGRPEQFF
. | TRBJ1-5 | TRBV5-6 | . | TGTGCCAGCAGCTTCTGCGGTTTTCAGCCCCAGCATTTT | CASSFCGFQPQHF
once | TRBJ2-6 | TRBV4-3 | . | TGCGCCAGCAGCCTTCAGGGGTCTGGGGCCAACGTCCTGACTTTC | CASSLQGSGANVLTF
. | TRBJ1-4 | TRBV6-5 | TRBD1 | TGTGCCAGCAGGAACCGGGACAGGAGTAATGAAAAACTGTTTTTT | CASRNRDRSNEKLFF